The next 18 T cell receptor beta chains were all read from a single sample in a study of response to subunit inactivated influenza vaccine. TCRdb used MiXCR to reprocess the RT-PCR reads, holding one entry per CDR3 protein. The data contain about 780,000 distinct CDR3 sequences, approximately 17% of them singletons. Material: PBMCs from blood, obtained around 5 days after vaccination. The source of these receptors is a man aged 45-60 years who received an inactivated influenza vaccine.

This chain links TRBV15 with TRBJ2-7; TRBD1 aligns across 10 bases. CDR1 and CDR2 (germline): LNHNV, YYDKDF (reference sequence). The V gene end was trimmed by 4 bases and the J gene end by 2 bases; junction bases not matched to a gene: 2. The CDR3 is 14 amino acids. CDR3 amino acids: CATSKDRGAYEQYF. The CDR3 DNA follows: TGTGCCACCAGCAAGGACAGGGGGGCCTACGAGCAGTACTTC.

This chain connects TRBV5-1 to TRBJ2-7; 11 bases fit TRBD1. The CDR3 is made up of 15 amino acids. Germline CDR1 is SGHRS and CDR2 is YFSETQ. The V segment lost 5 bases and the J segment 3 bases; nucleotides outside the gene matches: 7. CDR3 sequence: CASREGQGVFYEQYF. CDR3 in DNA: TGCGCCAGCAGGGAGGGACAGGGGGTCTTCTACGAGCAGTACTTC.

The chain joins TRBV6-1 to TRBJ2-5; 10 nucleotides match TRBD2. Germline CDR1 and CDR2: MNHNS and SASEGT. This CDR3 is 18 amino acids long. The junction had 14 bases not matched to a gene; V was cut back by 6 bases and J by 1 base. CDR3 loop: CASSRRRGASGSQETQYF. CDR3 DNA sequence: TGTGCCAGCAGCCGCCGACGGGGGGCTAGCGGGAGCCAAGAGACCCAGTACTTC.

The chain is built from TRBV10-3 and TRBJ1-5; D is perhaps TRBD1 (5 bases). V lost 2 bases and J 6 bases, leaving 17 bases between the germline ends. The CDR3 is made up of 16 amino acids. Germline V lookup: CDR1 ENHRY, CDR2 SYGVKD. The CDR3 DNA is TGTGCCATCAGTGAGCACCAAGGGGTGGCAGGTCAGCCCCAGCATTTT. The encoded protein is CAISEHQGVAGQPQHF.

The V call is TRBV15, the J call TRBJ1-2; the D is unclear. The CDR3 extends over 16 amino acids. The germline CDR1 and CDR2 sequences are LNHNV and YYDKDF (reference sequence). Trimming took 1 base from V and 4 from J, leaving 16 bases between them. The CDR3 bases are TGTGCCACCAGCAGAGGGATGGAGGGCGCGGGCTATGGCTACACCTTC. This gives the protein CATSRGMEGAGYGYTF.

This clonotype was counted ten times or more. The V and J genes are TRBV5-1 and TRBJ2-5; TRBD1 matches 7 bases. The CDR3 runs 16 residues. J gave up 2 bases and V 2 bases, and 9 bases lay outside the gene matches. Per the germline V gene, CDR1 is SGHRS and CDR2 is YFSETQ. CDR3 sequence: CASSFYRGAPQETQYF. Here the CDR3 DNA reads TGCGCCAGCAGCTTCTACAGGGGCGCCCCACAAGAGACCCAGTACTTC.

The genes are TRBV20-1 and TRBJ1-5, with TRBD1 matching 7 bases. CDR1 is DFQATT, CDR2 SNEGSKA, per germline (reference sequence). The ends lost 2 bases at V and 7 bases at J; junction bases unmatched: 8. This CDR3 is 14 amino acids long. The CDR3 here is CSARQDRVRQPQHF. The DNA of the CDR3 is TGCAGTGCTAGACAAGACAGGGTCAGACAGCCCCAGCATTTT.

This rearrangement joins TRBV6-1 to TRBJ1-5, with 10 bases aligning to TRBD1. The junction had 5 bases not matched to a gene; V was cut back by 7 bases and J by 2 bases. CDR1 MNHNS and CDR2 SASEGT come from the germline V gene. The CDR3 contains 15 residues. The CDR3 loop reads CASKSGTGGNQPQHF. DNA of the CDR3: TGTGCCAGCAAGTCCGGGACAGGGGGCAATCAGCCCCAGCATTTT.

This clonotype has ten or more counts. The gene calls are TRBV5-1 and TRBJ2-5, with 12 positions matching TRBD2. CDR1 and CDR2 from the germline V gene are SGHRS and YFSETQ. This CDR3 spans 18 amino acids. V lost 0 bases and J lost 4; bases outside the gene matches: 10. Here the CDR3 reads CASSLAGTAGLAGETQYF. The CDR3 DNA reads as TGCGCCAGCAGCTTGGCTGGGACAGCGGGACTAGCGGGAGAGACCCAGTACTTC. Filled out from reference TRBV5-1 and TRBJ2-5, the complete variable domain reads KAGVTQTPRYLIKTRGQQVTLSCSPISGHRSVSWYQQTPGQGLQFLFEYFSETQRNKGNFPGRFSGRQFSNSRSEMNVSTLELGDSALYLCASSLAGTAGLAGETQYFGPGTRLLVL.

This clonotype was counted only a few times. The CDR3 region has the DNA TGTGCCAGCAGCCAAGGGACTAGCGGGCTCCTCTACGAGCAGTACTTC. Protein sequence: CASSQGTSGLLYEQYF. The chain employs TRBV4-2 and TRBJ2-7; 11 positions match TRBD2. There are 16 residues in the CDR3. V shed 1 base, J shed 3 bases, and the junction held 5 bases outside the gene matches. From germline, CDR1 is LGHNA and CDR2 YNFKEQ.

This clonotype was counted ten times or more. The chain has TRBV12-3 or TRBV12-4 and TRBJ2-7, with 11 bases aligning to TRBD1. The CDR3 has 15 amino acids. With V trimmed by 6 bases and J by 5 bases, 9 bases remained unmatched. The CDR3 sequence: CASRLGQGGGDEQYF. For the CDR3, the DNA is TGTGCCAGCAGACTGGGACAGGGGGGTGGCGACGAGCAGTACTTC.

This chain uses TRBV5-1 with TRBJ1-1, with 7 bases aligning to TRBD1. The ends lost 2 bases at V and 4 bases at J; junction bases unmatched: 5. Germline V gives CDR1 SGHRS, CDR2 YFSETQ. The CDR3 totals 14 residues. The CDR3 DNA reads as TGCGCCAGCAGCTTAGGGGCAGGGGGCACTGAAGCTTTCTTT. Translating it yields CASSLGAGGTEAFF.

The chain employs TRBV24-1 and TRBJ2-2; D is unclear. V was cut by 4 bases and J by 4 bases, with 6 bases left in between. Germline lookup yields CDR1 KGHDR and CDR2 SFDVKD. The CDR3 has 13 amino acids. Written as DNA, the CDR3 is TGTGCCACCAGTGAACAGATCACCGGGGAGCTGTTTTTT. Translated, it gives CATSEQITGELFF.

The gene calls are TRBV4-1 and TRBJ2-3; TRBD2 aligns across 11 bases. The CDR3 is 21 amino acids. The J segment lost 0 bases and the V segment lost 2 bases, leaving 16 bases of the junction unmatched. Germline V lookup: CDR1 MGHRA, CDR2 YSYEKL. The CDR3 bases are TGCGCCAGCAGCCAACTTAACTTTGGGACTAGCGGACTACTTAGCACAGATACGCAGTATTTT. Translation: CASSQLNFGTSGLLSTDTQYF.

The chain carries TRBV6-1 and TRBJ2-1; 7 bases are shared with TRBD2. In germline, CDR1 is MNHNS, CDR2 SASEGT. The CDR3 runs to 15 residues. The V gene end was trimmed by 2 bases and the J gene end by 4 bases; junction bases not matched to a gene: 5. The CDR3 sequence: CASSEWGGWYNEQFF. CDR3 nucleotides: TGTGCCAGCAGTGAATGGGGGGGATGGTACAATGAGCAGTTCTTC.

The chain links TRBV7-9 to TRBJ2-1; possibly TRBD1 for D (5 bases). Trimming removed 2 bases at V and 3 bases at J, with 11 bases between. The germline V gene encodes CDR1 SEHNR and CDR2 FQNEAQ (reference sequence). The CDR3 extends over 15 amino acids. The CDR3 reads CASSLQGVLYNEQFF. For the CDR3, the DNA is TGTGCCAGCAGCTTACAAGGGGTGCTCTACAATGAGCAGTTCTTC.

This clonotype has ten or more counts. The genes are TRBV12-3 or TRBV12-4 and TRBJ2-1, with 7 bases matching TRBD1. V gave up 4 bases and J gave up 8 bases; unmatched junction bases: 11. The CDR3 loop spans 15 amino acids. The CDR3 is CASSSRDRQIDEQFF. The CDR3 region has the DNA TGTGCCAGCAGTTCGAGGGACAGACAAATTGATGAGCAGTTCTTC.

This clonotype was seen only a few times. The chain is built from TRBV20-1 and TRBJ2-2; D is undetermined. Trimming removed 0 bases from V and 6 bases from J, with 14 bases in between. There are 15 residues in the CDR3. From germline, CDR1 is DFQATT and CDR2 SNEGSKA (reference sequence). The CDR3 bases are TGCAGTGCTAGAGATCCCCGTCGGCGGCCCGGGGAGCTGTTTTTT. The encoded protein is CSARDPRRRPGELFF.